This T cell receptor (beta chain) was documented in a study of cytomegalovirus exposure and HLA in healthy donors (dated by TCRdb to about 2017). With respect to the entire study: An earlier analysis of some 600 of the donors reported 276 Gb of sequence data and around 110 million unique TCR beta sequences obtained from about 179 million T cells. An early release that covered about 600 HLA-typed donors contained about 290 gigabases of sequencing data and tens of millions of unique TCR sequences. The genetic ancestry cluster associated with self-reported Caucasian donors included roughly four fifths of the approximately 430 genotyped donors. The study aimed to test whether signatures of past pathogen exposure could be identified by cataloging public T cell receptors. The study profiled the T cell repertoires of 500 to 800 subjects by immunosequencing and related them to cytomegalovirus serostatus. Along with the roughly 700-subject first cohort, a separate validation cohort of over a hundred different subjects was used. To predict cytomegalovirus infection status, the study brought together high-throughput TCR immunosequencing, statistical association of individual TCRs with disease status, and machine learning. In a later analysis, previously published TCR beta repertoires from 550 to 750 donors were re-analyzed and high-resolution HLA genotyping was added so that TCR occurrence patterns could be studied. In the later analysis, no new phenotypic data were used to find candidate immune exposures; instead, reliance was placed on TCR beta sequences and their occurrence across donors. To decide whether each TCR beta V gene segment behaved as functional or pseudogenic, an earlier analysis of approximately 620 of the donors relied on high-throughput TCR beta sequencing. Donor age, sex, ethnicity and CMV serostatus were collected together with the repertoire data. In a later genetic analysis, genome-wide SNP genotypes for about 60% of the 666 donors were used, and that subset was treated as a discovery cohort. Every discovery cohort repertoire had been produced on one sequencing platform. HLA typing included class I and class II loci at four-digit resolution. The number of typed donors differed by locus: 629-630 for A, B, C, DRB1 and DQB1; approximately 530 for DQA1; around 580 for DPA1; and about 450 for DPB1. Five DR-DQ haplotypes were treated as single units for association and clustering because of strong linkage in the cohort. Across about 370 genotyped donors of the cohort, an average of about 240,000 unique TCR beta nucleotide sequences per donor were sequenced, and roughly 20% of those sequences were non-productive.

About this clone: No cognate antigen has been identified for it. Per-base qualities were not stored, and no clone one base away is much larger.

In total, around 600 healthy bone marrow donors made up the cohort. All cohort members were sampled while nominally healthy, although unrecorded immune exposures were likely present. The donor tested CMV seronegative, placing the donor among the 300 to 450 seronegative members of the cohort. A peripheral blood sample was collected from each donor, and TCR beta sequencing was performed on peripheral blood mononuclear cells. The Qiagen DNeasy Blood Extraction Kit was used to extract genomic DNA from the blood cell samples. General findings and caveats noted by the study authors: In an earlier analysis of around 600 of the donors, most TCR beta V segments were observed in productive rearrangements about 90% or about 30% of the time, broadly matching IMGT annotations. Sequencing depth was assumed to be roughly uniform across donors in the presence/absence analyses, though that assumption may not hold. Because HLA typing was missing for some donors at each locus, association tests included only the typed subset. When HLA alleles, especially DR and DQ, strongly co-occurred, TCR associations were difficult to assign to individual alleles. A further reported finding was that TCR beta sequences accurately predicted the HLA-A and HLA-B alleles for most subjects in the first cohort. While some public TCRs were present in many individuals, most TCR sequences turned up only very rarely across donors. In a later analysis, HLA-associated TCR beta chains showed more clonal expansion and lower generation probabilities than non-associated chains that were equally common. A cluster of highly shared sequence variants was judged likely to represent a technical artifact of the sequencing pipeline. In a later analysis, several top co-occurrence clusters were reported to appear linked to parvovirus B19, influenza, CMV and Epstein-Barr virus. Fewer than 20 rarely observed V segments, including chromosome 9 orphons, were excluded from the earlier analysis of 550 to 700 of the donors because counts were too low. The cohort was sequenced for TCR beta chains only, and without alpha or paired-chain data the features that could be detected were limited. V-gene and J-gene trimming of TCR beta chains was associated with a missense DCLRE1C variant in a later genetic analysis, and the association was replicated in an independent cohort. Cytomegalovirus status was reported to be diagnosed by the classifier with high specificity and sensitivity in both the original and validation cohorts. In vitro tests confirmed that a few of the cytomegalovirus-associated TCR beta chains recognize cytomegalovirus antigens. Correlated functional status among segregating V segments might be attributable to linkage disequilibrium, but an unknown experimental factor could not be ruled out. The 87-base-pair reads could not distinguish some IMGT-functional V segments, including TRBV6-2 and TRBV6-3, so those segments were excluded. In a later genetic analysis, fewer N-insertions in productive TCRs were reported among donors in an Asian-associated ancestry cluster than the approximately 670-donor mean. According to a later analysis, TCR association rates differed among HLA loci, with DRB1 alleles showing the most associated TCRs and HLA-C alleles showing the fewest. The study gave a list of some 150 TCR beta chains associated with cytomegalovirus. CMV serostatus was the only immune exposure information available for the cohort. At a false discovery rate of 0.05, a later analysis linked some 18,000 TCR beta sequences to specific HLA alleles. The authors suggested that the approach could potentially be extended to other disease states and immunological phenotypes. Most CMV-associated TCR beta chains appeared to be HLA-restricted in a later analysis, and the HLA associations seemed to be driven largely by CMV exposure.

Libraries came from the immunoSEQ multiplex PCR assay. The multiplex PCR relied on a mix of 60 forward primers for TCR Vbeta segments and 13 reverse primers for TCR Jbeta segments. The CDR3 region of rearranged TCR beta genes was amplified from genomic DNA with a multiplex PCR assay. The amplified TCR beta libraries were sequenced on the Illumina HiSeq System as 87-base-pair reads. In the source study's methods: A later analysis tallied tens of millions of unique TCR beta chains across the 660 or so repertoires, and some 12 million of those chains were shared by two or more donors. To remove PCR and sequencing errors, raw reads were error-corrected and collapsed into unique sequences using a nearest-neighbor algorithm that merged closely related sequences. To assign V, D and J gene segments, CDR3 sequences were aligned to IMGT reference sequences. Each retained sequence needed at least a six-nucleotide match to both a V gene segment and a J gene segment. Rearrangements were classified as productive when the CDR3 lacked stop codons and remained in frame with V and J, and all other rearrangements were classified as non-productive. Following IMGT convention, CDR3 was defined as the stretch from the second conserved V-encoded cysteine to the conserved J-encoded phenylalanine. In an earlier analysis of 587 of the donors, sequences lacking an unambiguous match to a single V gene segment were excluded. An earlier analysis of some 500 of the donors classified V segments as functional when productive rearrangements were above 56.7% and as segregating when the standard deviation between donors was above 5%. A statistical classification framework was built to diagnose cytomegalovirus status from the catalog of TCR beta chain sequences. A later analysis assigned V and J genes by comparing TCR nucleotide sequences with IMGT/GENE-DB human TR gene sequences. The TCRdist pipeline was used in a later analysis to assign CDR3 sequences and most-parsimonious VDJ recombination scenarios. A later analysis defined each TCR beta chain by its CDR3 amino acid sequence plus V-gene family, and excluded reads lacking a unique V-gene family. A later analysis removed 450 to 600 highly shared, low-generation-probability nucleotide sequences to deal with suspected cross-contamination and a sequencing artifact. In a later analysis, a clonal expansion index was calculated for each public chain from normalized within-repertoire ranks of inferred template counts. A later analysis computed generation probabilities with a VDJ recombination model fitted to out-of-frame rearrangements, and checked the results against IGoR. A later analysis scored TCR-TCR, TCR-HLA and TCR-CMV co-occurrence with hypergeometric tests, applying a repertoire-size bias correction to TCR pairs. A later analysis estimated false discovery rates by permuting HLA or CMV assignments 20 times. In a later analysis, co-occurring TCRs were grouped using DBSCAN, with TCRdist sequence similarity added in when clustering inside HLA-allele-positive subsets. For co-occurrence clustering, repertoires with fewer than 30,000 or more than 120,000 public chains were excluded, along with four or five repertoires with anomalous nucleotide sharing. TCRdb re-hosts the immuneACCESS table, in-frame sequences only. Its copies lack some clones; in the studies checked, an unresolved V gene accounts for under half of them, and the cause for the rest is not known. D and trimming were read from the DNA, whereas the V and J calls and clone size are those reported in that table. In all, the sample holds 100,000 or so clones, and roughly 70% of those were seen once. The ten largest account for 1.3% of the sample.

V is cut back by 7 bases and J by 4 bases, with 9 bases in the junction unmatched. The CDR3 runs 16 residues from the cysteine to the phenylalanine. Of the read, only the CDR3 DNA is kept; its 48 bases are in frame from base 1. Looking up the germline V gene yields CDR1 MDHEN and CDR2 SYDVKM. The receptor was isolated from a man between 40 and 49 years old in good health and CMV-seronegative. The V and J segments used are TRBV28 and TRBJ1-3, with TRBD1 identical over 11 junction bases. Material for sequencing was PBMCs. The DNA sequence is as follows: TGTGCCAGCAAAAACTGGGACAGGGGGGTCGGAAACACCATATATTTT. The encoded protein is CASKNWDRGVGNTIYF.